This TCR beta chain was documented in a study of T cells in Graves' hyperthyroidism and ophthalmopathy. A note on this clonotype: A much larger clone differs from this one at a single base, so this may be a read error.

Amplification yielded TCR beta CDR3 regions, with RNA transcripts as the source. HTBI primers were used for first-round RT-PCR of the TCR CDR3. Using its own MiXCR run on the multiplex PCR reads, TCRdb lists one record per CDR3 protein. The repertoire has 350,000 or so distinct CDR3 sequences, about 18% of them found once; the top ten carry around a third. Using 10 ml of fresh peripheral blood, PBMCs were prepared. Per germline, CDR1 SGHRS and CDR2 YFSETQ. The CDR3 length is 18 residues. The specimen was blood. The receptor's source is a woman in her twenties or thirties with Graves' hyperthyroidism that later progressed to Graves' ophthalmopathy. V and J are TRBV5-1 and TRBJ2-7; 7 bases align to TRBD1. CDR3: CASSLGAPDRRTSYGQYF. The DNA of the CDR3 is TGCGCCAGCAGCTTGGGGGCCCCGGACAGGCGCACCTCCTACGGGCAGTACTTC.